These 26 T cell receptor beta chains were all obtained from the same sample, sequenced in a study of shared clonotypes between healthy human individuals. The table came from immunoSEQ multiplex PCR; TCRdb's copy has only in-frame clones and leaves some out. The sample carries about 1.1 million clones, about four fifths recorded once. Sequenced input: memory CD4+ T cells from PBMCs. Described subset: CD45RA-negative fraction. The receptor source for this set is a man between 18 and 29 years old in good health. Some clones in this sample may be carry-over from other donors' samples.

The V call is TRBV6-1, the J call TRBJ2-7; a weak D match, TRBD2 (6 bases). V was cut by 4 bases and J by 5 bases, with 24 bases left in between. The length of the CDR3 is 17 residues. The germline gives CDR1 MNHNS, CDR2 SASEGT. CDR3 region: CASSGPYVMAGIDEQYF. The CDR3 nucleotides are TGTGCCAGCAGTGGGCCATATGTTATGGCGGGAATAGACGAGCAGTACTTC.

A single count supports this clone. Germline is not matched at one junction end, which may reflect a read error. The CDR3 DNA is TGTGCCAGCAGCTTACGACAGGGGGTGTACTTC. Its protein is CASSLRQGVYF. The V call is TRBV7-9, the J call TRBJ1-2; 9 bases map to TRBD1. The CDR3 length is 11 residues. Germline loops: CDR1 SEHNR, CDR2 FQNEAQ (reference sequence).

The J gene is TRBJ2-7, the V gene TRBV10-3; 9 bases are shared with TRBD1. The J segment lost 0 bases and the V segment lost 6 bases, leaving 6 bases of the junction unmatched. The germline gives CDR1 ENHRY, CDR2 SYGVKD. The CDR3 runs to 15 residues. In nucleotides, the CDR3 is TGTGCCATCAGGGAGGAGGACAGGGGCTCCTACGAGCAGTACTTC. Amino acid sequence: CAIREEDRGSYEQYF.

This clone was seen repeatedly, ten times or more. The chain links TRBV4-3 to TRBJ2-6, with no clear D. The germline V and J ends were trimmed by 1 base and 0 bases, with 10 bases remaining between them. The length of the CDR3 is 17 residues. Germline CDR1 and CDR2: LGHNA and YSLEER. CDR3 amino acids: CASSQAPHRSGANVLTF. CDR3 nucleotide sequence: TGCGCCAGCAGCCAAGCTCCTCACCGCTCTGGGGCCAACGTCCTGACTTTC.

This clone occurred once. The chain joins TRBV18 to TRBJ1-2, with no clear D. The V end lost 8 bases, the J end lost 5 bases, and 18 bases lay between the germline ends. Germline lookup yields CDR1 KGHSH and CDR2 LQKENI. The CDR3 contains 14 residues. CDR3 sequence (DNA): TGTGCCAGCATCACCACCGAGTTGGGATATGGCTACACCTTC. Residues: CASITTELGYGYTF.

This chain links TRBV10-3 with TRBJ2-7; possibly TRBD1 for D (6 bases). The CDR3 has 13 residues. Germline V gives CDR1 ENHRY, CDR2 SYGVKD. The ends were cut back, 6 bases at V and 3 bases at J, with 12 bases in the middle. The CDR3 DNA reads TGTGCCATCAGACCGACAGGCCGCTACGAGCAGTACTTC. It encodes CAIRPTGRYEQYF.

On this clone: A read error may be the cause here, since a much bigger clone is one base away. Other DNA sequences in this sample translate to the same CDR3. The chain is built from TRBV7-3 and TRBJ1-1; 7 bases align to TRBD1. Germline trimming cut 4 bases from V and 1 base from J; bases unmatched to any gene: 0. The CDR3 length is 13 residues. Germline loops: CDR1 SGHTA, CDR2 FQGTGA. The CDR3 DNA follows: TGTGCCAGCAGCTCAGGGGGGAACACTGAAGCTTTCTTT. Protein: CASSSGGNTEAFF.

This chain links TRBV6-5 with TRBJ2-5; D remains ambiguous. The J call may not be correct, given that the DNA end is closer to TRBJ2-7. The CDR3 totals 13 residues. The germline V gene encodes CDR1 MNHEY and CDR2 SVGAGI. The CDR3 region is CASSSRAPYEQYF. As DNA, the CDR3 is TGTGCCAGCAGTTCCCGGGCCCCCTACGAGCAGTACTTC.

The genes are TRBV6-1 and TRBJ2-1; possibly TRBD2 for D (5 bases). Between the trimmed V and J ends, which lost 7 bases and 5 bases, there was a span of 6 bases. Germline V gene data show CDR1 as MNHNS and CDR2 as SASEGT. The CDR3 spans 11 residues. DNA for the CDR3: TGTGCCAGCATGACTAACAATGAGCAGTTCTTC. It is translated as CASMTNNEQFF.

The chain employs TRBV7-3 and TRBJ2-7; a weak D match, TRBD1 (7 bases). Germline-derived CDR1 and CDR2 are SGHTA and FQGTGA. V lost 5 bases, J lost 7 bases, and 18 bases lay in between. This CDR3 has 14 residues. CDR3 nucleotide sequence: TGTGCCAGCAGCGTAGGAGGGGGCTCCCGGGAGCAGTACTTC. This translates into CASSVGGGSREQYF.

V usage is TRBV7-9 and J usage is TRBJ2-2; TRBD2 aligns across 13 bases. This CDR3 has 16 residues. Trimming cost V 5 bases and J 4 bases; bases outside gene matches: 4. Germline loops: CDR1 SEHNR, CDR2 FQNEAQ (reference sequence). The chain's CDR3 is CASSRLAGGSTGELFF. CDR3 DNA: TGTGCCAGCAGCCGACTAGCGGGAGGTAGCACCGGGGAGCTGTTTTTT.

The gene calls are TRBV4-1 and TRBJ2-2; 8 bases are shared with TRBD1. This CDR3 comprises 16 residues. From germline, CDR1 is MGHRA and CDR2 YSYEKL. V was clipped by 0 bases and J by 6 bases; unmatched bases: 6. DNA for the CDR3: TGCGCCAGCAGCCAAGATGTGACAGGGGTGGCCGGGGAGCTGTTTTTT. Amino acid sequence: CASSQDVTGVAGELFF.

This clone was seen repeatedly, ten times or more. V usage is TRBV9 and J usage is TRBJ2-5, with 8 bases identical to TRBD2. The germline gives CDR1 SGDLS, CDR2 YYNGEE. The CDR3 is made up of 15 amino acids. Trimming removed 4 bases from V and 5 bases from J; junction bases left unmatched: 10. The CDR3 region has the DNA TGTGCCAGCAGCCCACGGACTAGCTCCGGGGAGACCCAGTACTTC. It specifies CASSPRTSSGETQYF.

The V gene is TRBV6-1, the J gene TRBJ2-7, with TRBD2 matching over 13 bases. V shed 3 bases, J shed 5 bases, and the junction held 7 bases outside the gene matches. This CDR3 spans 16 amino acids. Germline V gives CDR1 MNHNS, CDR2 SASEGT. This CDR3 reads CASSDLGTSGMHEQYF. CDR3 nucleotide sequence: TGTGCCAGCAGTGATCTTGGGACTAGCGGGATGCACGAGCAGTACTTC.

The gene calls are TRBV14 and TRBJ2-7; TRBD2 matches at 12 bases. CDR3 length: 15 amino acids. The germline V gene encodes CDR1 SGHDN and CDR2 FVKESK. J lost 6 bases, V lost 3 bases, and 6 bases had no gene match. The DNA for the CDR3 is TGTGCCAGCAGCCAGCTAGCGGGAGGGCTAGCCGAGCAGTACTTC. This gives the protein CASSQLAGGLAEQYF.

V usage is TRBV5-1 and J usage is TRBJ2-3; TRBD2 matches 8 bases. Germline assignment: CDR1 SGHRS and CDR2 YFSETQ. The CDR3 covers 16 residues. Germline trimming cut 4 bases from V and 0 bases from J; bases unmatched to any gene: 7. CDR3 loop: CASSPRVAGSTDTQYF. The CDR3 DNA reads TGCGCCAGCAGCCCCCGGGTAGCGGGGAGCACAGATACGCAGTATTTT.

The chain couples TRBV25-1 to TRBJ1-2; 7 bases match TRBD1. J lost 0 bases, V lost 4 bases, and 8 bases had no gene match. This CDR3 region has 16 residues. CDR1 is MGHDK and CDR2 is SYGVNS in the germline V gene. The CDR3 protein is CASSGRDSLANYGYTF. The CDR3 DNA sequence: TGTGCCAGCAGTGGCCGGGACAGCCTAGCTAACTATGGCTACACCTTC.

The chain employs TRBV5-1 and TRBJ2-2; 9 nucleotides line up with TRBD2. CDR3 length: 15 amino acids. The germline gives CDR1 SGHRS, CDR2 YFSETQ. The V segment lost 0 bases and the J segment 3 bases; nucleotides outside the gene matches: 0. For the CDR3, the DNA is TGCGCCAGCAGCTTGGGGACTAGCGACACCGGGGAGCTGTTTTTT. Translated: CASSLGTSDTGELFF.

The chain employs TRBV5-1 and TRBJ2-1, with TRBD2 identical over 8 bases. Trimming removed 0 bases from V and 9 bases from J; junction bases left unmatched: 11. Germline V gene lookup returns CDR1 SGHRS and CDR2 YFSETQ. The CDR3 totals 16 residues. CDR3 region: CASSLVVSGISPEQFF. As DNA, the CDR3 is TGCGCCAGCAGCTTGGTGGTTAGCGGGATCTCTCCTGAGCAGTTCTTC.

The chain joins TRBV27 to TRBJ1-5; D gene unclear. This CDR3 is 13 amino acids long. Germline lookup yields CDR1 MNHEY and CDR2 SMNVEV (reference sequence). Trimming took off 4 bases at V and 10 bases at J, with 14 bases between the two ends. CDR3 in amino acids: CASSSTWVLPQHF. The CDR3 DNA follows: TGTGCCAGCAGTTCTACTTGGGTTTTACCCCAGCATTTT.

This clone occurred a few times. The chain couples TRBV28 to TRBJ2-1, with D perhaps TRBD2 (6 bases). Germline V gives CDR1 MDHEN, CDR2 SYDVKM. V gave up 10 bases and J gave up 4 bases, with 17 bases separating them. The CDR3 covers 14 residues. This CDR3 is CATQMTRRYNEQFF. CDR3 DNA sequence: TGTGCCACCCAGATGACTAGAAGGTACAATGAGCAGTTCTTC.

Of note for this clone: Within the sample, other DNA sequences also encode this same CDR3. V and J are TRBV5-1 and TRBJ2-3, with 8 bases identical to TRBD2. This CDR3 has 15 residues. J gave up 0 bases and V 1 base, and 1 base lay outside the gene matches. Germline V gene lookup returns CDR1 SGHRS and CDR2 YFSETQ. The CDR3: CASSLPSGSTDTQYF. CDR3 DNA: TGCGCCAGCAGCTTGCCTAGCGGGAGCACAGATACGCAGTATTTT.

The chain combines TRBV7-3 with TRBJ2-3; 9 positions agree with TRBD2. The CDR3 is made up of 15 amino acids. V lost 2 bases, J lost 3 bases, and 3 bases stayed unmatched. Germline CDR1 SGHTA, CDR2 FQGTGA. CDR3 sequence: CASSLGGRATDTQYF. The CDR3 DNA reads TGTGCCAGCAGCTTAGGCGGGAGGGCAACAGATACGCAGTATTTT.

Only a few counts were recorded for this clone. The chain couples TRBV11-2 to TRBJ2-7, with 11 bases lining up with TRBD2. There are 15 residues in the CDR3. Trimming removed 5 bases from V and 4 bases from J; junction bases left unmatched: 7. CDR1 is SGHAT and CDR2 is FQNNGV in the germline V gene. The CDR3 DNA sequence: TGTGCCAGCAGCCCCACTAGCGGGAGAAGGTACGAGCAGTACTTC. Its protein is CASSPTSGRRYEQYF.

The chain combines TRBV25-1 with TRBJ2-4; perhaps TRBD1 as D (6 bases). Trimming shortened V by 4 bases and J by 4 bases, and 11 bases separated the two germline ends. The germline V gene encodes CDR1 MGHDK and CDR2 SYGVNS. The CDR3 spans 14 residues. The CDR3 nucleotides are TGTGCCAGCAGTGGGGCAGGGGATAAAAACATTCAGTACTTC. It yields the protein CASSGAGDKNIQYF.

This clone was detected ten times or more. This chain links TRBV18 with TRBJ1-2; 10 bases match TRBD1. Trimming at V came to 6 bases and at J to 9 bases, leaving 7 bases not matched to a gene. CDR3 length: 13 amino acids. CDR1 and CDR2 (germline): KGHSH, LQKENI. The CDR3 DNA sequence: TGTGCCAGCTCCCCGGGACAGGGGAGAAGCTACACCTTC. Its protein is CASSPGQGRSYTF.